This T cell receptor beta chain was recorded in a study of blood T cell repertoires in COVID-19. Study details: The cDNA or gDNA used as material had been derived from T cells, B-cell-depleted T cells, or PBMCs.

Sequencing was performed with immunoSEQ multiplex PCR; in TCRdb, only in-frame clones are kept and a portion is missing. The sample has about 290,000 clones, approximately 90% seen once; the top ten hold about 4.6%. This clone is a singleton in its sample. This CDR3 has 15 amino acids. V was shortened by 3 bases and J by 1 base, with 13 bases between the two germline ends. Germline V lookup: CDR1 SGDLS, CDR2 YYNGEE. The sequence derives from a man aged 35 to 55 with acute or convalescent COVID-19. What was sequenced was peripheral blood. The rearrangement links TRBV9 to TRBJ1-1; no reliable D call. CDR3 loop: CASSARLSSNTEAFF. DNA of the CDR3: TGTGCCAGCAGCGCTAGACTCTCGTCGAACACTGAAGCTTTCTTT.